These 13 T cell receptor beta chains originate from one sample sequenced in a study of blood T cell repertoires in COVID-19. Sequenced by immunoSEQ multiplex PCR; TCRdb stores in-frame clones only, minus some. The sample records a few hundred thousand clones, around 90% being singletons. Input material: peripheral blood. The receptors stem from a man between 18 and 35 years old who had recovered from COVID-19.

This clone has only one observation. This rearrangement joins TRBV3-1 (or the pseudogene TRBV3-2) to TRBJ2-7; tentatively, D is TRBD2 (5 bases). The CDR3 contains 14 residues. The germline V gene has CDR1 LGHDT and CDR2 YNNKEL (reference sequence). With 2 bases removed from V and 3 bases from J, the gap between germline ends came to 11 bases. CDR3: CASSQSGAGYEQYF. The CDR3 DNA reads as TGTGCCAGCAGCCAAAGTGGTGCGGGCTACGAGCAGTACTTC.

The V and J genes are TRBV7-9 and TRBJ1-1; 7 bases agree with TRBD1. V lost 5 bases and J lost 6; bases outside the gene matches: 9. CDR1 SEHNR and CDR2 FQNEAQ come from the germline V gene (reference sequence). CDR3 length: 14 residues. In DNA form, the CDR3 reads TGTGCCAGCAGCGGTCGACAGGGTAGTGCTGAAGCTTTCTTT. Amino acids: CASSGRQGSAEAFF.

This CDR3 reads CASSSRSMGTSSYEQYF. For the CDR3, the DNA is TGTGCCAGCAGCTCACGGAGTATGGGGACTAGCTCCTACGAGCAGTACTTC. This sequence joins TRBV5-4 and TRBJ2-7, with TRBD2 matching 8 bases. This CDR3 has 17 amino acids. The V and J ends lost 3 bases and 0 bases, in that order; junction bases with no gene match: 11. Germline assignment: CDR1 SGHNT and CDR2 YYREEE (reference sequence).

The rearrangement joins TRBV7-9 to TRBJ1-2; tentatively, D is TRBD1 (6 bases). The CDR3 is made up of 13 amino acids. Trimming left V 10 bases short and J 10 bases short, with 22 bases between. Germline lookup yields CDR1 SEHNR and CDR2 FQNEAQ (reference sequence). CDR3: CATTFRDTTIYTF. CDR3 nucleotide sequence: TGTGCCACCACCTTCCGGGACACAACTATCTACACCTTC. The full variable domain, with the rest looked up from reference TRBV7-9 and TRBJ1-2, is DTGVSQNPRHKITKRGQNVTFRCDPISEHNRLYWYRQTLGQGPEFLTYFQNEAQLEKSRLLSDRFSAERPKGSFSTLEIQRTEQGDSAMYLCATTFRDTTIYTFGSGTRLTVV.

In this sample, this clone turned up a few times. The rearrangement links TRBV4-1 to TRBJ2-1; a weak D match, TRBD1 (6 bases). Per germline, CDR1 MGHRA and CDR2 YSYEKL. This CDR3 is built from 15 residues. Trimming shortened V by 0 bases and J by 2 bases, and 8 bases separated the two germline ends. CDR3 amino acids: CASSQEGATYNEQFF. The CDR3 DNA reads TGCGCCAGCAGCCAAGAGGGGGCCACCTACAATGAGCAGTTCTTC.

The chain uses TRBV5-8 and TRBJ1-5; TRBD1 might be the D (6 bases). This CDR3 is 17 amino acids long. The V gene's germline CDR1 is SGHTS and CDR2 YDEGEE. The germline V and J ends were trimmed by 4 bases and 4 bases, with 21 bases remaining between them. DNA for the CDR3: TGTGCCAGCAGCCCTCGGGTGGACAGTTTTTTTAATCAGCCCCAGCATTTT. Translating gives CASSPRVDSFFNQPQHF.

Concerning this clone itself: The same CDR3 also results from other DNA sequences found in this sample. The rearrangement joins TRBV12-3 or TRBV12-4 to TRBJ1-1; D is undetermined. Trimming took off 3 bases at V and 3 bases at J, with 8 bases between the two ends. This CDR3 spans 13 amino acids. CDR3 DNA: TGTGCCAGCAGTTTTTCGGGGTACACTGAAGCTTTCTTT. Translating it yields CASSFSGYTEAFF.

This chain connects TRBV5-4 to TRBJ2-7, with a weak D call TRBD2 (5 bases). Per the germline V gene, CDR1 is SGHNT and CDR2 is YYREEE (reference sequence). The CDR3 is 15 residues long. Trimming pared 4 bases from V and 7 bases from J, leaving 21 bases between. Written as DNA, the CDR3 is TGTGCCAGCAGCCGGGGTGGCGACCTTGGAATAGAGCAGTACTTC. Its protein is CASSRGGDLGIEQYF. The whole variable domain, filled in from reference TRBV5-4 and TRBJ2-7, reads ETGVTQSPTHLIKTRGQQVTLRCSSQSGHNTVSWYQQALGQGPQFIFQYYREEENGRGNFPPRFSGLQFPNYSSELNVNALELDDSALYLCASSRGGDLGIEQYFGPGTRLTVT.

The gene calls are TRBV3-1 (or the pseudogene TRBV3-2) and TRBJ2-1, with 8 nucleotides matching TRBD2. This CDR3 is 16 amino acids long. Looked up from germline, CDR1 is LGHDT and CDR2 is YNNKEL (reference sequence). V trimming: 1 base; J trimming: 5 bases; junction bases outside the gene matches: 7. The CDR3 protein is CASSQGYSGINNEQFF. CDR3 sequence (DNA): TGTGCCAGCAGCCAAGGTTATAGCGGGATAAACAATGAGCAGTTCTTC.

This chain links TRBV7-6 with TRBJ2-7; D remains unclear. The germline gives CDR1 SGHVS, CDR2 FNYEAQ. The CDR3 extends over 13 amino acids. V was cut by 1 base and J by 0 bases, with 4 bases left in between. CDR3 DNA sequence: TGTGCCAGCAGCTTAGGGGCCTCCTACGAGCAGTACTTC. This encodes CASSLGASYEQYF.

The rearrangement links TRBV4-2 to TRBJ1-1, with D hard to call. Germline V gene data show CDR1 as LGHNA and CDR2 as YNFKEQ. V was clipped by 1 base and J by 7 bases, with 4 bases between them. This CDR3 is built from 11 residues. The CDR3 DNA reads as TGTGCCAGCAGCCAAGGTAATGAAGCTTTCTTT. Translating it yields CASSQGNEAFF.

The V gene is TRBV27, the J gene TRBJ2-6; D is perhaps TRBD2 (5 bases). The CDR3 has 15 amino acids. V dropped 5 bases and J dropped 0 bases, with 8 bases sitting between them. The V gene's germline CDR1 is MNHEY and CDR2 SMNVEV (reference sequence). DNA for the CDR3: TGTGCCAGCAGTCCCCGGGGCTCTGGGGCCAACGTCCTGACTTTC. Protein sequence: CASSPRGSGANVLTF.

This chain joins TRBV29-1 and TRBJ1-2, with a tentative D call TRBD1 (5 bases). Germline CDR1 is SQVTM and CDR2 is ANQGSEA. The CDR3 has 12 amino acids. Trimming removed 5 bases from V and 8 bases from J, with 15 bases in between. This CDR3 reads CSVLSQGGGYTF. In DNA, the CDR3 is TGCAGCGTTTTATCGCAGGGAGGAGGCTACACCTTC.